Presented here are 12 T cell receptor beta chains from one specimen sequenced in a study of T cell responses to AZD1222 COVID-19 vaccine. Some clones are missing from TCRdb's copy, which holds only in-frame ones; the method was immunoSEQ multiplex PCR. This table has 170,000 or so clones, approximately 90% appearing once. Sequencing used peripheral blood, obtained on day 0 of AZD1222 vaccination. These receptors were taken from an adult in good health.

The J gene is TRBJ1-1, the V gene TRBV2; D not resolved. The CDR3 loop spans 14 amino acids. Trimming stripped 2 bases from V and 11 bases from J, with 18 bases between. The germline V gene encodes CDR1 SNHLY and CDR2 FYNNEI. CDR3 sequence (DNA): TGTGCCAGCAGTGAAACAACCTCCCCGTTGGCCGCTTTCTTT. Translating gives CASSETTSPLAAFF.

The rearrangement joins TRBV9 to TRBJ2-3, with 12 bases that match TRBD2. CDR1 SGDLS and CDR2 YYNGEE come from the germline V gene. The CDR3 covers 19 residues. V gave up 3 bases and J gave up 0 bases; unmatched junction bases: 11. This CDR3 reads CASSGGTSGPDTSTDTQYF. DNA of the CDR3: TGTGCCAGCAGCGGGGGGACTAGCGGGCCGGATACTAGCACAGATACGCAGTATTTT.

The chain combines TRBV30 with TRBJ2-3, with 9 nucleotides matching TRBD1. With V trimmed by 1 base and J by 12 bases, 2 bases remained unmatched. The CDR3 spans 11 residues. The germline CDR1 and CDR2 sequences are GTSNPN and SVGIG (reference sequence). DNA of the CDR3: TGTGCCTGGAGTGCGGGACAGGGTCAGTATTTT. Translated: CAWSAGQGQYF.

The CDR3 loop is CASSLARNTEAFF. In nucleotides, the CDR3 is TGTGCCAGCAGCTTAGCGAGAAACACTGAAGCTTTCTTT. The chain joins TRBV11-3 to TRBJ1-1; no reliable D call. CDR1 and CDR2 (germline): SGHNT, YENEEA. V dropped 1 base and J dropped 2 bases, with 5 bases sitting between them. CDR3 length: 13 residues.

The V gene is TRBV6-5, the J gene TRBJ2-2; 7 bases line up with TRBD1. After removal of 5 bases from V and 6 bases from J, the junction contained 3 bases not matched to a gene. The CDR3 is 13 amino acids. CDR1 is MNHEY and CDR2 is SVGAGI in the germline V gene. The CDR3 is CASSTTGSGELFF. For the CDR3, the DNA is TGTGCCAGCAGTACGACAGGGTCCGGGGAGCTGTTTTTT.

The CDR3 region is CAAAGGFSTDTQYF. The CDR3 DNA is TGTGCTGCGGCGGGGGGATTTAGCACAGATACGCAGTATTTT. The J gene is TRBJ2-3, the V gene TRBV19, with 8 bases matching TRBD2. This CDR3 comprises 14 residues. Germline-derived CDR1 and CDR2 are LNHDA and SQIVND (reference sequence). Filled out from reference TRBV19 and TRBJ2-3, the complete variable domain reads DGGITQSPKYLFRKEGQNVTLSCEQNLNHDAMYWYRQDPGQGLRLIYYSQIVNDFQKGDIAEGYSVSREKKESFPLTVTSAQKNPTAFYLCAAAGGFSTDTQYFGPGTRLTVL.

The gene calls are TRBV9 and TRBJ2-5; D possibly corresponds to TRBD1 (7 bases). CDR1 is SGDLS and CDR2 is YYNGEE in the germline V gene. Trimming left V 4 bases short and J 5 bases short, with 18 bases between. The CDR3 has 15 amino acids. Here the CDR3 DNA reads TGTGCCAGCAGCCCCTCAGGGGGGCGCTTGGAGACCCAGTACTTC. This encodes CASSPSGGRLETQYF.

The sample holds a few counts of this clone. This chain links TRBV29-1 with TRBJ1-1; weak D call: TRBD1 (5 bases). The length of the CDR3 is 11 residues. V was shortened by 7 bases and J by 9 bases, with 15 bases between the two germline ends. Per the germline V gene, CDR1 is SQVTM and CDR2 is ANQGSEA. CDR3 loop: CSASGSNQAFF. CDR3 sequence (DNA): TGCAGCGCTTCAGGGAGCAATCAAGCTTTCTTT.

The chain is built from TRBV19 and TRBJ2-2; D not certain. From germline, CDR1 is LNHDA and CDR2 SQIVND (reference sequence). V was pared by 8 bases and J by 5 bases, with 6 bases between. The CDR3 has 11 residues. The CDR3 bases are TGTGCCAGTTTCGGAACCGGGGAGCTGTTTTTT. This sequence encodes CASFGTGELFF.

J is TRBJ1-1 and V is TRBV19; D is ambiguous. The CDR3 runs to 12 residues. The germline V gene has CDR1 LNHDA and CDR2 SQIVND (reference sequence). The V end lost 5 bases, the J end lost 4 bases, and 8 bases lay between the germline ends. CDR3 DNA sequence: TGTGCCAGTAGTCCACACCGCACTGAAGCTTTCTTT. The encoded protein is CASSPHRTEAFF.

The chain uses TRBV9 and TRBJ2-3; 7 nucleotides align to TRBD2. Per the germline V gene, CDR1 is SGDLS and CDR2 is YYNGEE. CDR3 length: 15 residues. V was pared by 3 bases and J by 6 bases, with 10 bases of the junction left unmatched. The CDR3 bases are TGTGCCAGCAGCGCTGAGGGAGGGGTCGTGGATACGCAGTATTTT. Encoded protein: CASSAEGGVVDTQYF. Together with reference TRBV9 and TRBJ2-3, the CDR3 gives the full variable domain: DSGVTQTPKHLITATGQRVTLRCSPRSGDLSVYWYQQSLDQGLQFLIQYYNGEERAKGNILERFSAQQFPDLHSELNLSSLELGDSALYFCASSAEGGVVDTQYFGPGTRLTVL.

This clone was counted a single time. Distinct nucleotide sequences in the sample also encode this CDR3. The chain is built from TRBV29-1 and TRBJ1-2, with 7 bases identical to TRBD1. Germline assignment: CDR1 SQVTM and CDR2 ANQGSEA. The V gene end was trimmed by 7 bases and the J gene end by 4 bases; junction bases not matched to a gene: 3. The CDR3 loop spans 11 amino acids. The chain's CDR3 is CSARDSYGYTF. CDR3 nucleotides: TGCAGCGCCCGGGACAGCTATGGCTACACCTTC.